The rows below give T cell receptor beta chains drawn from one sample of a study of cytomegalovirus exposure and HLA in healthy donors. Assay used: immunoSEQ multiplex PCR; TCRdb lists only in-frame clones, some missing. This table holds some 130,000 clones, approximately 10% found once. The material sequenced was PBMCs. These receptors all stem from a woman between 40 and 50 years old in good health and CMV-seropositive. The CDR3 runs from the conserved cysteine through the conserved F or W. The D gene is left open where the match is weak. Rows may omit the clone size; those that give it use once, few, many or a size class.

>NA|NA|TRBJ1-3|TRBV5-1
CASSLGHVEITAGNTIYF
TGCGCCAGCAGCTTAGGACATGTGGAGATTACGGCTGGAAACACCATATATTTT
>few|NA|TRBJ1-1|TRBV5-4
CASSPTGGLLNTEAFF
TGTGCCAGCAGCCCGACGGGAGGATTACTGAACACTGAAGCTTTCTTT
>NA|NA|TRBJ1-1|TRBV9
CASSSGGTEAFF
TGTGCCAGCAGCTCTGGGGGGACTGAAGCTTTCTTT
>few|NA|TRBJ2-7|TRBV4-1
CASSQKIGTGPYEQYF
TGCGCCAGCAGCCAAAAGATAGGAACAGGACCCTACGAGCAGTACTTC
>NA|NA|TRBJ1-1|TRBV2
CASTLDTNTEAFF
TGTGCCAGCACCCTCGACACGAACACTGAAGCTTTCTTT
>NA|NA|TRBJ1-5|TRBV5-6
CASSLTGNQPQHF
TGTGCCAGCAGCTTGACAGGGAATCAGCCCCAGCATTTT
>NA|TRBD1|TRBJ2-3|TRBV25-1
CASSDDRGTTDTQYF
TGTGCCAGCAGTGACGACAGGGGGACGACAGATACGCAGTATTTT
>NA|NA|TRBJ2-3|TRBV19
CASSIDRRRDTQYF
TGTGCCAGTAGTATAGATAGGAGGCGGGATACGCAGTATTTT
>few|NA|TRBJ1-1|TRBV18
CASSPLRGGGDTEAFF
TGTGCCAGCTCACCACTACGAGGAGGGGGGGACACTGAAGCTTTCTTT
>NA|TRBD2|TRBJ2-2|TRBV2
CASSEAPAGGTPGELFF
TGTGCCAGCAGTGAAGCCCCAGCGGGGGGGACCCCCGGGGAGCTGTTTTTT
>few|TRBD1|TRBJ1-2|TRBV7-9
CASSLGTGDGYTF
TGTGCCAGCAGCTTAGGAACAGGGGATGGCTACACCTTC
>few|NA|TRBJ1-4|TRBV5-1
CASSLQGQGYEKLFF
TGCGCCAGCAGCCTGCAGGGTCAGGGATACGAAAAACTGTTTTTT
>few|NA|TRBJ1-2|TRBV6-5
CASSSSSNSGGYTF
TGTGCCAGCAGCTCCTCTTCGAATTCGGGTGGCTACACCTTC
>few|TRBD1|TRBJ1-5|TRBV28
CASSLGGQGNQPQHF
TGTGCCAGCAGTTTAGGGGGACAGGGCAATCAGCCCCAGCATTTT
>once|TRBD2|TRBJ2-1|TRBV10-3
CAITGGSYNEQFF
TGTGCCATCACGGGGGGCTCCTACAATGAGCAGTTCTTC
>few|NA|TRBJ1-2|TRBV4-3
CASSQDTTGGYTF
TGCGCCAGCAGCCAAGATACCACGGGTGGCTACACCTTC
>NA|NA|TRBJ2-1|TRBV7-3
CASSSDRNNEQFF
TGTGCCAGCAGCTCCGACAGAAACAATGAGCAGTTCTTC
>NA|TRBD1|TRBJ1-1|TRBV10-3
CAITRTGGDTEAFF
TGTGCCATCACCCGGACAGGGGGCGATACTGAAGCTTTCTTT
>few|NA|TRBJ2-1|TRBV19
CASHLDGTHANEQFF
TGTGCCAGTCACCTAGACGGGACTCACGCCAATGAGCAGTTCTTC
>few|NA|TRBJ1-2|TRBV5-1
CASREGTSYGYTF
TGCGCCAGCAGGGAGGGGACTAGCTATGGCTACACCTTC
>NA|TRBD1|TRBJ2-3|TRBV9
CASSVTGGEDTQYF
TGTGCCAGCAGCGTAACAGGGGGCGAAGATACGCAGTATTTT
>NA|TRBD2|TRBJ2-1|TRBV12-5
CASGLVRGTSQVF
TGTGCTAGTGGTTTGGTACGGGGGACTAGTCAAGTCTTC
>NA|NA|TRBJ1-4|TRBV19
CASSIDQGVEKLFF
TGTGCCAGTAGTATTGACCAGGGTGTTGAAAAACTGTTTTTT
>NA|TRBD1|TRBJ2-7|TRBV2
CASSVGGTGHHEQYF
TGTGCCAGCAGTGTGGGGGGGACAGGGCACCACGAGCAGTACTTC
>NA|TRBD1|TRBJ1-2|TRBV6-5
CASSLSGGELGYTF
TGTGCCAGCAGTCTATCAGGGGGAGAGCTTGGCTACACCTTC
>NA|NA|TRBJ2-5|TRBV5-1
CASSLGWRGETQYF
TGCGCCAGCAGCTTGGGTTGGCGAGGGGAGACCCAGTACTTC
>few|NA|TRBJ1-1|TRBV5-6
CASSLANRDTEAFF
TGTGCCAGCAGCTTGGCGAACCGGGACACTGAAGCTTTCTTT
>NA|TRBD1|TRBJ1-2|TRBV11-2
CASSLTLGQLYGYTF
TGTGCCAGCAGTCTTACCCTGGGACAGCTCTATGGCTACACCTTC
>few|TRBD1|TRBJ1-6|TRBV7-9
CASSSGQGAYSPLHF
TGTGCCAGCAGCTCCGGACAGGGGGCCTATTCACCCCTCCACTTT
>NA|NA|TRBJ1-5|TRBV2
CASRLTLLVPQHF
TGTGCCAGCAGGCTCACACTACTCGTGCCCCAGCATTTT
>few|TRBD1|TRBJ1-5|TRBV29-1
CSVRDSSNQPQHF
TGCAGCGTTAGGGACAGTAGCAATCAGCCCCAGCATTTT
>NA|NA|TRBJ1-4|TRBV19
CASSRGGLMGEKLFF
TGTGCCAGTAGTAGAGGTGGACTGATGGGTGAAAAACTGTTTTTT
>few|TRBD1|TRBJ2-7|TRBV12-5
CASGFQTGSGHEQYF
TGTGCTAGTGGTTTTCAGACAGGGTCAGGCCACGAGCAGTACTTC
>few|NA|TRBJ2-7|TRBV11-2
CASSLGRRTDEQYF
TGTGCCAGCAGCTTAGGCCGTAGAACGGACGAGCAGTACTTC
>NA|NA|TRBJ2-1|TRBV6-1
CAGGKPYNEQFF
TGTGCCGGAGGGAAGCCCTACAATGAGCAGTTCTTC
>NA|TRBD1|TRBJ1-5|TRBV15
CATSRGGQYNQPQHF
TGTGCCACCAGCAGGGGGGGACAGTACAATCAGCCCCAGCATTTT
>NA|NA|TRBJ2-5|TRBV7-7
CASSLRRDGQETQYF
TGTGCCAGCAGCTTACGCCGGGATGGCCAAGAGACCCAGTACTTC
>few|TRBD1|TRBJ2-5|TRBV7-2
CASSLQGAGETQYF
TGTGCCAGCAGCTTACAGGGGGCTGGGGAGACCCAGTACTTC
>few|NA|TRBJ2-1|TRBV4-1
CASSQDYVGGDEQFF
TGCGCCAGCAGCCAAGATTATGTTGGGGGCGATGAGCAGTTCTTC
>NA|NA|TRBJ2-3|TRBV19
CASSPLGGATDTQYF
TGTGCCAGTAGCCCGCTGGGCGGGGCCACAGATACGCAGTATTTT
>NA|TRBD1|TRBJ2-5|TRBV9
CASSAGTGVGETQYF
TGTGCCAGCAGCGCCGGGACAGGGGTTGGGGAGACCCAGTACTTC
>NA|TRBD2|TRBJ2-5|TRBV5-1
CASSLGVAGGQETQYF
TGCGCCAGCAGCTTGGGGGTAGCGGGGGGCCAAGAGACCCAGTACTTC
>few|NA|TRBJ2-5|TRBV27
CASSLSRVETQYF
TGTGCCAGCAGTTTATCGAGGGTGGAGACCCAGTACTTC
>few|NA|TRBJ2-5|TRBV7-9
CASSLVAQPKETQYF
TGTGCCAGCAGCTTAGTTGCACAGCCTAAAGAGACCCAGTACTTC
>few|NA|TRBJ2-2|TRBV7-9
CASSLVQGNTGELFF
TGTGCCAGCAGCTTAGTACAGGGGAACACCGGGGAGCTGTTTTTT
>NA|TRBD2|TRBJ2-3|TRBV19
CASRGGGPGRTDTQYF
TGTGCCAGTAGAGGCGGGGGGCCGGGACGCACAGATACGCAGTATTTT
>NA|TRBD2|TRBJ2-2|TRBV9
CASSVVSRGGRGGELFF
TGTGCCAGCAGCGTAGTATCGCGGGGGGGCCGAGGCGGGGAGCTGTTTTTT
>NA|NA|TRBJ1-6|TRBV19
CASSPGSHSPLHF
TGTGCCAGTAGTCCGGGGAGCCATTCACCCCTCCACTTT
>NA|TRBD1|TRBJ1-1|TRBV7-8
CASSLDRDTEAFF
TGTGCCAGCAGCCTCGACAGGGACACTGAAGCTTTCTTT